This T cell receptor (beta chain) came from a study of identifying expanded T cells in peripheral blood. General observations from the study: Roughly two-week clone count variance significantly increased as total template count grew.

Trimming at V came to 7 bases and at J to 6 bases, leaving 7 bases not matched to a gene. The CDR3 has 13 amino acids. The germline V gene encodes CDR1 SGHRS and CDR2 YFSETQ. Sequencing was performed with immunoSEQ multiplex PCR; in TCRdb, only in-frame clones are kept and a portion is missing. The sample lists under 150,000 clones, approximately 84% occurring once. Comment on this clone: Its antigen remains unknown.

Collection occurred without any documented infections or immune events in donors. The chain recombines TRBV5-1 with TRBJ2-1; 7 nucleotides line up with TRBD1. Sequenced: blood. The receptor comes from a person aged 18 to 70 in good health. As DNA, the CDR3 is TGCGCCAGCGGAAGACAGGGTCTCAATGAGCAGTTCTTC. The encoded protein is CASGRQGLNEQFF.